This T cell receptor beta chain was recovered during a study of Ad26.COV2.S vaccination and SARS-CoV-2 variants. This CDR3 has 15 amino acids. V gave up 0 bases and J gave up 4 bases, with 12 bases separating them. Measured with immunoSEQ multiplex PCR; TCRdb has only the in-frame clones, and not every one. The sample includes around 320,000 clones, 70% to 90% seen only once; the top ten take 1.5% to 2.5%. Treatment meaning: about 20 received Ad26.COV2.S at low or high dose, single or two shots; five or six received placebo; per-sample allocation not given. Each sample was drawn 63 days after the first injection (of vaccine or placebo). Boston hosted the donor, who was an adult aged 18-55 years.

This TCR was sampled from a person aged 18 to 65 who received the Ad26.COV2.S COVID-19 vaccine or a placebo. This sample comprised peripheral blood, obtained in a trial of Ad26.COV2.S vaccine versus placebo. J is TRBJ1-2 and V is TRBV23-1, with D uncertain. TRBV23-1 is an ORF for which the function is uncertain. CDR3 region: CASSQSEVGRYGYTF. CDR3 coding DNA: TGCGCCAGCAGTCAATCAGAGGTCGGACGCTATGGCTACACCTTC.